These 27 T cell receptor beta chains came from one sample sequenced in a study of graft-versus-host responses after intestinal transplantation. The repertoire was sequenced with immunoSEQ multiplex PCR; TCRdb's copy has only in-frame clones and lacks some. Of over 40,000 clones listed, over 85% are singletons. The source was PBMCs, collected roughly 760 days after a first intestinal transplant, on the day of a second. The receptors were gathered from a human patient who received an intestinal transplant, so some T cells may come from the graft donor.

This rearrangement joins TRBV6-5 to TRBJ2-5; 8 bases align to TRBD1. The J call may not be correct, given that the DNA end is closer to TRBJ2-7. This CDR3 spans 15 amino acids. Germline V gives CDR1 MNHEY, CDR2 SVGAGI. The CDR3: CASSYMAGGGYEQYF. The CDR3 DNA reads as TGTGCCAGCAGTTACATGGCAGGGGGCGGGTACGAGCAGTACTTC.

The chain links TRBV7-6 to TRBJ2-5; 8 nucleotides agree with TRBD2. Germline V lookup: CDR1 SGHVS, CDR2 FNYEAQ. The CDR3 has 15 amino acids. V was pared by 1 base and J by 1 base, with 2 bases of the junction left unmatched. CDR3 sequence: CASSLGGLAQETQYF. The CDR3 nucleotides read TGTGCCAGCAGCTTAGGAGGACTAGCCCAAGAGACCCAGTACTTC.

Comments on this clone: Other DNA sequences in this sample translate to the same CDR3. The rearrangement joins TRBV4-1 to TRBJ2-3, with 7 bases aligning to TRBD2. The CDR3 runs to 16 residues. Trimming removed 1 base from V and 5 bases from J; junction bases left unmatched: 9. CDR1 and CDR2 (germline): MGHRA, YSYEKL. The CDR3 sequence is CASSQGNGGGVDTQYF. DNA of the CDR3: TGCGCCAGCAGCCAAGGGAACGGGGGAGGGGTAGATACGCAGTATTTT.

This clone was seen a single time. The chain has TRBV6-1 and TRBJ1-1; a weak D match, TRBD1 (5 bases). The CDR3 spans 14 residues. V was pared by 1 base and J by 6 bases, with 12 bases between. Germline lookup yields CDR1 MNHNS and CDR2 SASEGT. The CDR3 nucleotides read TGTGCCAGCAGTGAAGGGGACTTCTCTTCTGAAGCTTTCTTT. Translating gives CASSEGDFSSEAFF.

This clone was found once. The V gene is TRBV7-3, the J gene TRBJ1-5; D gene unclear. Germline V gives CDR1 SGHTA, CDR2 FQGTGA. This CDR3 spans 16 amino acids. Trimming took off 2 bases at V and 5 bases at J, with 16 bases between the two ends. CDR3 region: CASSLAIGLRDQPQHF. CDR3 in DNA: TGTGCCAGCAGCTTAGCGATCGGGCTTCGGGATCAGCCCCAGCATTTT.

The chain has TRBV5-1 and TRBJ1-1; no definite D call. Germline CDR1 SGHRS, CDR2 YFSETQ. There are 13 residues in the CDR3. Trimming cost V 1 base and J 0 bases, with 4 bases left between them. The CDR3 nucleotides read TGCGCCAGCAGCTTGACCGTGAACACTGAAGCTTTCTTT. Translating gives CASSLTVNTEAFF.

This chain joins TRBV6-1 and TRBJ2-7; 8 bases line up with TRBD1. The V segment lost 2 bases and the J segment 2 bases; nucleotides outside the gene matches: 5. The CDR3 totals 15 residues. Germline lookup yields CDR1 MNHNS and CDR2 SASEGT. In DNA form, the CDR3 reads TGTGCCAGCAGTGAAAGGGGACAGGCCACCTACGAGCAGTACTTC. Protein product: CASSERGQATYEQYF.

The rearrangement uses TRBV5-4 and TRBJ2-7, with a weak D call TRBD2 (7 bases). Between the trimmed V and J ends, which lost 0 bases and 2 bases, there was a span of 9 bases. The CDR3 extends over 14 amino acids. The germline V gene encodes CDR1 SGHNT and CDR2 YYREEE (reference sequence). CDR3: CASSLVGGPYEQYF. The CDR3 DNA reads TGTGCCAGCAGCTTGGTCGGGGGGCCCTACGAGCAGTACTTC.

This clone was observed once. The gene calls are TRBV5-1 and TRBJ2-3; a possible D gene is TRBD2 (6 bases). This CDR3 contains 14 residues. Looked up from germline, CDR1 is SGHRS and CDR2 is YFSETQ. V dropped 3 bases and J dropped 4 bases, with 12 bases sitting between them. The chain's CDR3 is CASSSGGASDTQYF. CDR3 nucleotide sequence: TGCGCCAGCAGCTCTGGCGGGGCGTCAGATACGCAGTATTTT.

This clone was counted once. V is TRBV30 and J is TRBJ1-4; D not resolved. Looked up from germline, CDR1 is GTSNPN and CDR2 is SVGIG (reference sequence). This CDR3 contains 15 residues. V was clipped by 0 bases and J by 3 bases, with 11 bases between them. CDR3: CAWSVRGGSNEKLFF. CDR3 nucleotides: TGTGCCTGGAGTGTCCGAGGCGGATCTAATGAAAAACTGTTTTTT.

The chain couples TRBV13 to TRBJ1-1; unclear D gene. CDR3 length: 16 amino acids. V gave up 2 bases and J gave up 0 bases, with 13 bases separating them. Germline V gene lookup returns CDR1 PRHDT and CDR2 FYEKMQ (reference sequence). The DNA for the CDR3 is TGTGCCAGCAGCTTATCGCGGAAACTCATGAACACTGAAGCTTTCTTT. It is translated as CASSLSRKLMNTEAFF.

The chain combines TRBV5-1 with TRBJ2-7, with 8 bases identical to TRBD1. V lost 5 bases to trimming and J lost 3 bases; unmatched junction nucleotides: 10. Germline V CDR1 and CDR2: SGHRS, YFSETQ. The CDR3 loop spans 15 amino acids. CDR3 coding DNA: TGCGCCAGCAGAGCGGCGGGGACAGGCGGCTACGAGCAGTACTTC. This gives the protein CASRAAGTGGYEQYF.

J is TRBJ2-1 and V is TRBV5-4; unclear D gene. Deletions cut 1 base from V and 0 bases from J, with 8 bases between. Germline lookup yields CDR1 SGHNT and CDR2 YYREEE (reference sequence). The CDR3 has 15 residues. The CDR3 protein is CASSLTSTSYNEQFF. Here the CDR3 DNA reads TGTGCCAGCAGCTTGACCTCCACCTCCTACAATGAGCAGTTCTTC. Looking up the rest from reference TRBV5-4 and TRBJ2-1 gives the full variable domain: ETGVTQSPTHLIKTRGQQVTLRCSSQSGHNTVSWYQQALGQGPQFIFQYYREEENGRGNFPPRFSGLQFPNYSSELNVNALELDDSALYLCASSLTSTSYNEQFFGPGTRLTVL.

The chain joins TRBV11-2 to TRBJ2-6; D remains ambiguous. V lost 5 bases and J lost 2, with 7 bases in between. The CDR3 has 14 amino acids. CDR1 SGHAT and CDR2 FQNNGV come from the germline V gene. Here the CDR3 reads CASSRAAGANVLTF. Here the CDR3 DNA reads TGTGCCAGCAGCCGGGCGGCTGGGGCCAACGTCCTGACTTTC.

This chain links TRBV27 with TRBJ2-2; no definite D call. The CDR3 loop spans 11 amino acids. V lost 4 bases and J 6 bases, leaving 3 bases between the germline ends. Germline-derived CDR1 and CDR2 are MNHEY and SMNVEV (reference sequence). The CDR3 loop is CASSSAGELFF. CDR3 coding DNA: TGTGCCAGCAGTTCTGCCGGGGAGCTGTTTTTT.

The J gene is TRBJ1-1, the V gene TRBV29-1, with no clear D. Trimming stripped 1 base from V and 1 base from J, with 10 bases between. Germline loops: CDR1 SQVTM, CDR2 ANQGSEA. This CDR3 has 14 residues. The CDR3 loop is CSVEVPKPNTEAFF. The CDR3 DNA reads as TGCAGCGTTGAAGTCCCGAAACCGAACACTGAAGCTTTCTTT. The full variable domain, with the rest looked up from reference TRBV29-1 and TRBJ1-1, is SAVISQKPSRDICQRGTSLTIQCQVDSQVTMMFWYRQQPGQSLTLIATANQGSEATYESGFVIDKFPISRPNLTFSTLTVSNMSPEDSSIYLCSVEVPKPNTEAFFGQGTRLTVV.

In DNA form, the CDR3 reads TGTGCCAGCGGGGACAGGGGCGGCTACAATGAGCAGTTCTTC. Encoded protein: CASGDRGGYNEQFF. The V call is TRBV2, the J call TRBJ2-1; 10 nucleotides agree with TRBD1. The CDR3 is made up of 14 amino acids. Germline assignment: CDR1 SNHLY and CDR2 FYNNEI. V lost 8 bases to trimming and J lost 3 bases; unmatched junction nucleotides: 4.

For the CDR3, the DNA is TGTGCCAGCAGTAGGGACTTTCCTAGCGTCGAGACCCAGTACTTC. The encoded protein is CASSRDFPSVETQYF. V usage is TRBV2 and J usage is TRBJ2-5, with D perhaps matching TRBD2 (6 bases). The CDR3 runs to 15 residues. Deletions cut 5 bases from V and 5 bases from J, with 18 bases between. The V gene's germline CDR1 is SNHLY and CDR2 FYNNEI.

On this clone: A junction end diverges from the germline sequence, so it may reflect a read error. This rearrangement joins TRBV7-7 to TRBJ2-2, with 9 nucleotides matching TRBD2. From germline, CDR1 is SSHAT and CDR2 FNYEAQ (reference sequence). This CDR3 comprises 16 residues. The CDR3 loop reads CASSLVAGASTGELFF. DNA for the CDR3: TGTGCTAGCAGCTTAGTAGCGGGAGCCAGCACCGGGGAGCTGTTTTTT.

V is TRBV7-3 and J is TRBJ2-3; D possibly corresponds to TRBD2 (6 bases). CDR1 and CDR2 (germline): SGHTA, FQGTGA. The V gene lost 5 bases and the J gene lost 2 bases, with 17 bases spanning the gap. The CDR3 contains 16 residues. Here the CDR3 reads CASSPQIAANTDTQYF. Written as DNA, the CDR3 is TGTGCCAGCAGCCCCCAGATAGCGGCAAACACAGATACGCAGTATTTT.

The rearrangement joins TRBV10-1 to TRBJ2-3; D gene unclear. V lost 3 bases to trimming and J lost 0 bases, with 7 bases between them. The germline CDR1 and CDR2 sequences are WNHNN and SYGVQD (reference sequence). The CDR3 contains 14 residues. The CDR3 loop reads CASSDGFSTDTQYF. For the CDR3, the DNA is TGCGCCAGCAGTGACGGATTTAGCACAGATACGCAGTATTTT.

The V and J genes are TRBV6-5 and TRBJ2-5; 9 bases map to TRBD1. Germline V gives CDR1 MNHEY, CDR2 SVGAGI. The CDR3 runs to 14 residues. J gave up 3 bases and V 2 bases, and 1 base lay outside the gene matches. The CDR3: CASSYDRGKETQYF. CDR3 sequence (DNA): TGTGCCAGCAGTTACGACAGGGGGAAAGAGACCCAGTACTTC.

The chain uses TRBV6-1 and TRBJ2-7; the D gene is possibly TRBD1 (6 bases). The germline V gene encodes CDR1 MNHNS and CDR2 SASEGT. The V end lost 5 bases, the J end lost 3 bases, and 17 bases lay between the germline ends. The CDR3 covers 15 residues. The DNA of the CDR3 is TGTGCCAGCAGTCTACAGGGTTCTACGGTCTACGAGCAGTACTTC. Amino acid sequence: CASSLQGSTVYEQYF.

The gene calls are TRBV6-5 and TRBJ2-1; 8 bases are shared with TRBD2. Unmatched junction bases numbered 11, after V lost 6 bases and J lost 7 bases. Germline assignment: CDR1 MNHEY and CDR2 SVGAGI. This CDR3 is 15 amino acids long. CDR3 nucleotide sequence: TGTGCCAGCAGCTCACACAGCGGGAGCGGGAATGAGCAGTTCTTC. Protein product: CASSSHSGSGNEQFF.

The chain uses TRBV9 and TRBJ2-2; D is possibly TRBD2 (6 bases). V lost 1 base and J 5 bases, leaving 15 bases between the germline ends. The CDR3 extends over 16 amino acids. Germline CDR1 and CDR2: SGDLS and YYNGEE. The CDR3 sequence: CASSVYDSGSTGELFF. DNA of the CDR3: TGTGCCAGCAGCGTATACGATAGCGGATCTACCGGGGAGCTGTTTTTT.

The chain is built from TRBV11-2 and TRBJ1-1, with 7 nucleotides matching TRBD1. The length of the CDR3 is 14 residues. With V trimmed by 3 bases and J by 1 base, 2 bases remained unmatched. Germline V gene data show CDR1 as SGHAT and CDR2 as FQNNGV. The CDR3 DNA sequence: TGTGCCAGCAGCTTGAGGACAGGGAACACTGAAGCTTTCTTT. Encoded protein: CASSLRTGNTEAFF. Supplemented by reference TRBV11-2 and TRBJ1-1, the full variable domain reads EAGVAQSPRYKIIEKRQSVAFWCNPISGHATLYWYQQILGQGPKLLIQFQNNGVVDDSQLPKDRFSAERLKGVDSTLKIQPAKLEDSAVYLCASSLRTGNTEAFFGQGTRLTVV.

The chain carries TRBV28 and TRBJ2-7, with TRBD1 matching 9 bases. CDR1 and CDR2 (germline): MDHEN, SYDVKM. The junction had 4 bases not matched to a gene; V was cut back by 1 base and J by 3 bases. CDR3 length equals 15 residues. The CDR3 reads CASSLLGTGIYEQYF. The DNA of the CDR3 is TGTGCCAGCAGTTTATTAGGGACAGGGATCTACGAGCAGTACTTC.